The source of this T cell receptor (beta chain) is a study of T cells in Graves' hyperthyroidism and ophthalmopathy. The CDR3 is 15 amino acids. Germline lookup yields CDR1 SEHNR and CDR2 FQNEAQ (reference sequence). V dropped 1 base and J dropped 2 bases, with 9 bases sitting between them. Authors of the study amplified TCR beta CDR3 regions from RNA transcripts. RT-PCR in the first round (using the HTBI primer set) targeted the TCR CDR3. Using its own MiXCR run on the multiplex PCR reads, TCRdb lists one record per CDR3 protein. This table holds 300,000 to 400,000 distinct CDR3 sequences, approximately 15% found once. This clonotype was recorded at least ten times. Based on clinical symptoms, serum thyroxine and TRAb, thyroid ultrasound and orbital computed tomography, diagnoses were reached. The PBMCs had their origin in around 10 ml of fresh peripheral blood.

The rearrangement joins TRBV7-9 to TRBJ2-1, with D unclear. Sequencing used blood. The clonotype originates from a woman between 55 and 75 years old with Graves' hyperthyroidism. CDR3 in amino acids: CASSLVKGPYNEQFF. In DNA, the CDR3 is TGTGCCAGCAGCTTAGTGAAAGGGCCCTACAATGAGCAGTTCTTC.